Presented here are 22 T cell receptor beta chains from one specimen sequenced in a study of metastatic and nonmetastatic thyroid tumors. TCRdb reanalyzed the PCR reads via MiXCR. The table lists just over 20,000 clones, roughly a third of them singletons. Among the patients, none had received any treatment before thyroid surgery. Sequenced sample: tumor tissue. These receptors all come from a female donor with papillary thyroid cancer or a benign thyroid nodule (not recorded which). Some clones in this sample may be carry-over from other donors' samples.

This clone turned up a few times. The chain is built from TRBV27 and TRBJ2-7; a possible D gene is TRBD1 (6 bases). V was cut by 4 bases and J by 5 bases, with 12 bases left in between. CDR3 length equals 13 residues. CDR1 is MNHEY, CDR2 SMNVEV, per germline (reference sequence). In DNA form, the CDR3 reads TGTGCCAGCAGTTATCAGGGGATCCACGAGCAGTACTTC. Translated, it gives CASSYQGIHEQYF.

V is TRBV6-1 and J is TRBJ2-2; 9 bases are shared with TRBD2. CDR3 length equals 16 residues. Germline trimming cut 6 bases from V and 5 bases from J; bases unmatched to any gene: 10. The germline CDR1 and CDR2 sequences are MNHNS and SASEGT. DNA for the CDR3: TGTGCCAGCAGATCTCCGGGACTAGCCAGAACCGGGGAGCTGTTTTTT. It is translated as CASRSPGLARTGELFF.

The chain carries TRBV4-3 and TRBJ2-2; 9 bases are shared with TRBD2. The CDR3 loop spans 18 amino acids. V lost 0 bases, J lost 3 bases, and 8 bases stayed unmatched. Germline lookup yields CDR1 LGHNA and CDR2 YSLEER. CDR3 protein: CASSQEVSGGTYTGELFF. The CDR3 coding sequence is TGCGCCAGCAGCCAAGAGGTCAGCGGGGGGACCTACACCGGGGAGCTGTTTTTT.

CDR3 DNA: TGTGCCTGGAGTCGGGACAGACACTATGGCTACACCTTC. Its translation is CAWSRDRHYGYTF. V gene TRBV30 combines with J gene TRBJ1-2; 7 bases align to TRBD1. Trimming cost V 2 bases and J 3 bases; bases outside gene matches: 3. CDR1 is GTSNPN, CDR2 SVGIG, per germline (reference sequence). This CDR3 region has 13 residues.

This clone was counted only a few times. V usage is TRBV6-1 and J usage is TRBJ2-2, with D possibly matching TRBD2 (7 bases). Trimming pared 6 bases from V and 4 bases from J, leaving 15 bases between. CDR1 and CDR2 (germline): MNHNS, SASEGT. The CDR3 sequence is 15 residues long. The CDR3 protein is CASRRGGGSTGELFF. CDR3 nucleotide sequence: TGTGCCAGCAGGAGGGGAGGGGGTTCCACCGGGGAGCTGTTTTTT.

A word on this clone: The germline gene is not matched at one end of the junction; a read error may be the cause. The rearrangement links TRBV6-1 to TRBJ2-1; 11 bases map to TRBD2. Germline V gene data show CDR1 as MNHNS and CDR2 as SASEGT. The CDR3 length is 14 residues. The CDR3 loop reads CASKRLAGGNEQSF. Written as DNA, the CDR3 is TGTGCCAGCAAACGGCTAGCGGGAGGCAATGAGCAGTCCTTC.

This clone was observed a handful of times. The chain links TRBV6-1 to TRBJ1-2; TRBD1 is a possible D gene (6 bases). Germline loops: CDR1 MNHNS, CDR2 SASEGT. Between the trimmed V and J ends, which lost 9 bases and 4 bases, there was a span of 12 bases. The length of the CDR3 is 12 residues. The chain's CDR3 is CARGGQGYGYTF. CDR3 bases: TGTGCCAGGGGGGGGCAGGGCTATGGCTACACCTTC.

This chain links TRBV19 with TRBJ1-2; D might be TRBD1 (5 bases). Looked up from germline, CDR1 is LNHDA and CDR2 is SQIVND (reference sequence). The CDR3 is 12 amino acids. The V and J ends lost 8 bases and 8 bases respectively, with 15 bases between them. The CDR3 here is CASGADPWGYTF. CDR3 coding DNA: TGTGCCAGTGGGGCGGATCCTTGGGGCTACACCTTC.

This chain joins TRBV6-1 and TRBJ2-3; D call uncertain. Germline V gene lookup returns CDR1 MNHNS and CDR2 SASEGT. With 5 bases removed from V and 6 bases from J, the gap between germline ends came to 6 bases. The CDR3 spans 11 residues. In DNA form, the CDR3 reads TGTGCCAGCAGTCGATACGATACGCAGTATTTT. Protein sequence: CASSRYDTQYF.

The genes are TRBV6-1 and TRBJ2-2; possibly TRBD1 for D (6 bases). There are 17 residues in the CDR3. Germline values: CDR1 MNHNS, CDR2 SASEGT. Trimming removed 4 bases at V and 1 base at J, with 16 bases between. CDR3 nucleotide sequence: TGTGCCAGCAGTGGACTGTACAGGGATTGGAACACCGGGGAGCTGTTTTTT. It is translated as CASSGLYRDWNTGELFF.

The gene calls are TRBV11-2 and TRBJ1-2; D is unresolved. V gave up 5 bases and J gave up 3 bases, with 13 bases separating them. The CDR3 spans 14 residues. CDR1 and CDR2 (germline): SGHAT, FQNNGV. CDR3 DNA sequence: TGTGCCAGCAGCCCTCTGTGGGCTGACTATGGCTACACCTTC. This translates into CASSPLWADYGYTF.

This clone came up a few times. V usage is TRBV6-1 and J usage is TRBJ2-1; tentative D call: TRBD2 (6 bases). This CDR3 has 15 amino acids. Germline lookup yields CDR1 MNHNS and CDR2 SASEGT. Trimming cost V 7 bases and J 9 bases, with 22 bases left between them. The CDR3 region is CASTEEAGTRGEQFF. The CDR3 DNA reads TGTGCCAGCACCGAAGAAGCGGGCACCCGGGGTGAGCAGTTCTTC.

This clone has just a few counts. The V gene is TRBV12-3 or TRBV12-4, the J gene TRBJ2-7; TRBD1 aligns across 8 bases. This CDR3 comprises 16 residues. V was pared by 6 bases and J by 4 bases, with 14 bases of the junction left unmatched. CDR3 amino acids: CASSPAVGQGAYEQYF. For the CDR3, the DNA is TGTGCCAGCAGCCCCGCTGTTGGTCAGGGGGCTTACGAGCAGTACTTC.

V usage is TRBV20-1 and J usage is TRBJ1-2, with D tentatively TRBD1 (6 bases). Germline CDR1 is DFQATT and CDR2 is SNEGSKA (reference sequence). The CDR3 runs 14 residues. Trimming removed 6 bases at V and 5 bases at J, with 19 bases between. CDR3 amino acids: CSATGHGYRYGYTF. CDR3 coding DNA: TGCAGTGCCACGGGACACGGATACCGATATGGCTACACCTTC.

The V gene is TRBV6-1, the J gene TRBJ1-2, with D perhaps TRBD1 (6 bases). CDR3 length: 13 amino acids. Deletions cut 8 bases from V and 9 bases from J, with 19 bases between. CDR1 MNHNS and CDR2 SASEGT come from the germline V gene. The CDR3 loop is CASGLDSGACYTF. In nucleotides, the CDR3 is TGTGCCAGCGGGCTGGACAGTGGGGCTTGCTACACCTTC.

This clone was detected a few times. This chain connects TRBV27 to TRBJ2-1; 13 bases match TRBD2. This CDR3 spans 15 amino acids. Germline V lookup: CDR1 MNHEY, CDR2 SMNVEV (reference sequence). Trimming cost V 6 bases and J 12 bases; bases outside gene matches: 11. The CDR3 protein is CASSPGLAGHTGQFF. In nucleotides, the CDR3 is TGTGCCAGCAGCCCGGGACTAGCGGGGCATACGGGGCAGTTCTTC.

This clone showed up just a few times. The rearrangement uses TRBV19 and TRBJ1-5; no clear D. This CDR3 comprises 13 residues. The germline CDR1 and CDR2 sequences are LNHDA and SQIVND (reference sequence). The V gene lost 5 bases and the J gene lost 7 bases, with 12 bases spanning the gap. In nucleotides, the CDR3 is TGTGCCAGTAGTGTCAGGTCTTTCCAGCCCCAGCATTTT. Encoded protein: CASSVRSFQPQHF.

This clone was observed a handful of times. This chain joins TRBV6-1 and TRBJ1-6; TRBD1 might be the D (6 bases). V lost 3 bases, J lost 7 bases, and 13 bases lay in between. The CDR3 extends over 15 amino acids. Germline loops: CDR1 MNHNS, CDR2 SASEGT. Written as DNA, the CDR3 is TGTGCCAGCAGTGAGTCCGAACAGGGCAATTCACCCCTCCACTTT. This encodes CASSESEQGNSPLHF.

This clone came up a few times. The chain carries TRBV6-2 or TRBV6-3 and TRBJ2-1; D remains unclear. From germline, CDR1 is MNHEY and CDR2 SVGEGT. Trimming cost V 1 base and J 15 bases, with 10 bases left between them. The CDR3 runs to 11 residues. The CDR3 protein is CASSYLLDVFF. CDR3 in DNA: TGTGCCAGCAGTTACTTGCTAGATGTGTTCTTC.

The rearrangement joins TRBV4-2 to TRBJ1-1; possibly TRBD1 for D (6 bases). This CDR3 has 14 amino acids. Germline V lookup: CDR1 LGHNA, CDR2 YNFKEQ. V was pared by 5 bases and J by 4 bases, with 14 bases between. CDR3 DNA sequence: TGTGCCAGCAGCGGAAAAACAGGGCTCACTGAAGCTTTCTTT. This encodes CASSGKTGLTEAFF.

In its sample, this clone was seen a few times. This chain connects TRBV12-3 or TRBV12-4 to TRBJ2-2; TRBD2 matches 8 bases. CDR3 length: 14 amino acids. J lost 10 bases, V lost 5 bases, and 9 bases had no gene match. The CDR3 loop reads CASSLAGGGSELFF. The CDR3 DNA sequence: TGTGCCAGCAGTCTCGCGGGGGGAGGGTCGGAGCTGTTTTTT.

Comments on this clone: Other nucleotide sequences from this sample produce the same CDR3. This chain joins TRBV18 and TRBJ1-1; 7 positions match TRBD1. The CDR3 extends over 16 amino acids. With 0 bases clipped from V and 1 base from J, the junction kept 5 bases outside the gene matches. Germline lookup yields CDR1 KGHSH and CDR2 LQKENI. CDR3 in amino acids: CASSPPSRGSNTEAFF. The CDR3 region has the DNA TGTGCCAGCTCACCACCCTCCAGGGGGTCGAACACTGAAGCTTTCTTT.